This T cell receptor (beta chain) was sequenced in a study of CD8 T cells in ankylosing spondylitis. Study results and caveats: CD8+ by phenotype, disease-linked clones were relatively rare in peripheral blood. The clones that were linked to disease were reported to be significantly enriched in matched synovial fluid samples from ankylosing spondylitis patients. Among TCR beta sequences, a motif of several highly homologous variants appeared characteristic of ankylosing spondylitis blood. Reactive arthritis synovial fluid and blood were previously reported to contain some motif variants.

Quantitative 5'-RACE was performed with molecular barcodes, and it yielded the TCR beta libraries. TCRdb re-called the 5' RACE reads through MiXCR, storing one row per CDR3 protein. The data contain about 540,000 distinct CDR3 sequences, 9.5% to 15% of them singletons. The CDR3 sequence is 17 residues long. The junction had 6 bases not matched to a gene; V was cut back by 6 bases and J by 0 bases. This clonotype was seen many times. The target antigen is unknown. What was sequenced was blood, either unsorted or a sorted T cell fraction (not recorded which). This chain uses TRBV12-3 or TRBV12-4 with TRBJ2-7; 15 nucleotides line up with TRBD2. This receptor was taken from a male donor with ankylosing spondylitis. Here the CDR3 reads CASSSGLAGGTSYEQYF. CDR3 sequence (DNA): TGTGCCAGCAGCTCGGGACTAGCGGGAGGAACCTCCTACGAGCAGTACTTC.